This TCR beta chain originates from a study of blood T cell repertoires in COVID-19. Study information: PBMCs, B-cell-depleted T cells, or T cells provided the cDNA or gDNA that made up the material.

Per the original methods: Amplification of reference gene primers provided the estimated nucleated cell counts. The protocol was immunoSEQ multiplex PCR, while the TCRdb copy is restricted to in-frame clones and leaves out a portion. For V, J and clone size, that table is used; D and trimming come from the DNA. The data hold under 100,000 clones, with about 89% observed a single time. The CDR3 is made up of 14 amino acids. Germline trimming cut 5 bases from V and 7 bases from J; bases unmatched to any gene: 6. CDR1 SEHNR and CDR2 FQNEAQ come from the germline V gene (reference sequence). The origin of this receptor is a woman aged 70-85 years with acute or convalescent COVID-19. V and J are TRBV7-9 and TRBJ1-5, with 9 nucleotides matching TRBD1. The material sequenced was peripheral blood. The CDR3 nucleotides read TGTGCCAGCAGCCTTGGACAGGGGCTGCAGCCCCAGCATTTT. Its protein product is CASSLGQGLQPQHF.